What follows describes a single T cell receptor (beta chain). Its antigen is still unknown. The data were obtained in a study of cytomegalovirus exposure and HLA in healthy donors. Study-level results: Sequence variants that were highly shared formed a cluster that was likely a sequencing artifact.

Germline trimming cut 10 bases from V and 7 bases from J; bases unmatched to any gene: 13. Germline V gene sequence: CDR1 MNHNY, CDR2 SVGAGI (reference sequence). This CDR3 has 14 residues. 13 Jbeta primers and 60 Vbeta primers were used for the PCR. Some clones are missing from TCRdb's copy, which holds only in-frame ones; the method was immunoSEQ multiplex PCR. The top ten hold 4.9% of the sample, which has over 150,000 clones, approximately 71% seen once. The TCR was taken from a male donor in good health and CMV-seronegative. This chain connects TRBV6-6 to TRBJ2-7; the match to TRBD1 covers 10 bases. The material sequenced was PBMCs. CDR3 sequence: CATLTGQGTGEQYF. The CDR3 nucleotides are TGTGCCACCCTAACGGGACAGGGGACCGGGGAGCAGTACTTC.